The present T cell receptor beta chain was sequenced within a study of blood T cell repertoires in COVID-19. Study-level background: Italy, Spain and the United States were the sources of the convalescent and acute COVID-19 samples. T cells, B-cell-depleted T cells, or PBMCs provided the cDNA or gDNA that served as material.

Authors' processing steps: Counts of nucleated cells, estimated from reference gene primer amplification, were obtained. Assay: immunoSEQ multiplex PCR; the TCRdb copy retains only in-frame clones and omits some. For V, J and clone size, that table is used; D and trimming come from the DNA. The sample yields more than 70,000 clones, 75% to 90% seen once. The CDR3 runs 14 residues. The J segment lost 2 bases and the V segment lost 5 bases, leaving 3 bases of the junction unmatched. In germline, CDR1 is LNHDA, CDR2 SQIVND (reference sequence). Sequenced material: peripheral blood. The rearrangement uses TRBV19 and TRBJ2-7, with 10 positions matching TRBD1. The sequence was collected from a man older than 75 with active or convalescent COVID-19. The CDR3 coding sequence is TGTGCCAGTAGTTGGGACAGGGGACCCTACGAGCAGTACTTC. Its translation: CASSWDRGPYEQYF.